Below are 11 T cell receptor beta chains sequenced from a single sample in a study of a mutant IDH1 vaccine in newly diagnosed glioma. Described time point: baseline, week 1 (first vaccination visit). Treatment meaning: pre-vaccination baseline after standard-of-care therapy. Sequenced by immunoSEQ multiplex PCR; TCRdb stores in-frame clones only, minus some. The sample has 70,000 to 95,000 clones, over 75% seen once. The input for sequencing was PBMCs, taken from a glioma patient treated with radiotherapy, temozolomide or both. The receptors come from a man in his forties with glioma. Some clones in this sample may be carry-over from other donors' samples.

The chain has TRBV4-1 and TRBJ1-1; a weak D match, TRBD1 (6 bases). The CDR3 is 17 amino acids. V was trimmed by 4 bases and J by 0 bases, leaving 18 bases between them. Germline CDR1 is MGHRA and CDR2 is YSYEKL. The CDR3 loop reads CASSPYPGGGMNTEAFF. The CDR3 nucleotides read TGCGCCAGCAGCCCCTACCCGGGGGGCGGGATGAACACTGAAGCTTTCTTT.

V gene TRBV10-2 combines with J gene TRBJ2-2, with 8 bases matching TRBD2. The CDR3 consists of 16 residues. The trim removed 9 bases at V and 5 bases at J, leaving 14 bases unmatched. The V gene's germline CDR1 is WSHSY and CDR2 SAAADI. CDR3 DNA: TGCGCCAGACCATTAATATCCCGGGGGGGGACCGGGGAGCTGTTTTTT. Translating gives CARPLISRGGTGELFF.

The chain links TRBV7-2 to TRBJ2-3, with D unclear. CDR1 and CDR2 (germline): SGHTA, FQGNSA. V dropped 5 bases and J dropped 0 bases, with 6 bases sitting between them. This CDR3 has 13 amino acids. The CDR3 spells CASSIGSTDTQYF. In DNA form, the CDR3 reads TGTGCCAGCAGCATCGGTAGCACAGATACGCAGTATTTT. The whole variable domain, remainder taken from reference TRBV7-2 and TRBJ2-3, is GAGVSQSPSNKVTEKGKDVELRCDPISGHTALYWYRQSLGQGLEFLIYFQGNSAPDKSGLPSDRFSAERTGGSVSTLTIQRTQQEDSAVYLCASSIGSTDTQYFGPGTRLTVL.

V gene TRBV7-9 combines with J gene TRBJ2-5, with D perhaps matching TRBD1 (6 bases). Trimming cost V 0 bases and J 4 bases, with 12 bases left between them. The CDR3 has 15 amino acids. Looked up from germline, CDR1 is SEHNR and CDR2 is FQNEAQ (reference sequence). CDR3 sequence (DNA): TGTGCCAGCAGCTTAGCAACTCAGGGGAGAGAGACCCAGTACTTC. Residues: CASSLATQGRETQYF.

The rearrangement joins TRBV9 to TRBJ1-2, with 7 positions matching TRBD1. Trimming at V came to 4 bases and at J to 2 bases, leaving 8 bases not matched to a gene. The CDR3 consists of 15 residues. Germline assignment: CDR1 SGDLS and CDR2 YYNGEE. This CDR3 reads CASSPKQTGNYGYTF. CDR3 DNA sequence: TGTGCCAGCAGCCCCAAACAGACAGGGAACTATGGCTACACCTTC.

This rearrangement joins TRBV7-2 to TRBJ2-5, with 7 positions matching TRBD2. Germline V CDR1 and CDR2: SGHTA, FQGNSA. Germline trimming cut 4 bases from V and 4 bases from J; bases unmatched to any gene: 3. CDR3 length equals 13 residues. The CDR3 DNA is TGTGCCAGCAGCTGGGGGGGAGGAGAGACCCAGTACTTC. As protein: CASSWGGGETQYF.

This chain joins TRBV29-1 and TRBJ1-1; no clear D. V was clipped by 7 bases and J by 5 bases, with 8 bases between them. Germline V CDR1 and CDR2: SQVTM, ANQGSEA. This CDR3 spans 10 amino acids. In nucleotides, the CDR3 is TGCAGCGGGTACGAAACTGAAGCTTTCTTT. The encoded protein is CSGYETEAFF.

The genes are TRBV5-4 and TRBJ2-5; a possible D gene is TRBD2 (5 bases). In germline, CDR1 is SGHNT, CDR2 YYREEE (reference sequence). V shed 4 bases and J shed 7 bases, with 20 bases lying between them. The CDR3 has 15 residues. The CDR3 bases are TGTGCCAGCAGCGACCTTCCGGGATTCCTGGGGACCCAGTACTTC. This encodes CASSDLPGFLGTQYF.

For the CDR3, the DNA is TGTGCCAGCAGCTTAGCTTTGGGGGGGGCGACCCAGTACTTC. Its protein product is CASSLALGGATQYF. J is TRBJ2-5 and V is TRBV7-7; maybe TRBD2 (7 bases). The CDR3 covers 14 residues. Germline CDR1 SSHAT, CDR2 FNYEAQ (reference sequence). Trimming removed 0 bases from V and 7 bases from J, with 12 bases in between.

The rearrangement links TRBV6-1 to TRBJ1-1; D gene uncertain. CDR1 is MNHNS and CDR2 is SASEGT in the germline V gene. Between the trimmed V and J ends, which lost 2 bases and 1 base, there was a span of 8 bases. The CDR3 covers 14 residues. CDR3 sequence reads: CASSERSGNTEAFF. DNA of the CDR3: TGTGCCAGCAGTGAAAGGTCAGGGAACACTGAAGCTTTCTTT.

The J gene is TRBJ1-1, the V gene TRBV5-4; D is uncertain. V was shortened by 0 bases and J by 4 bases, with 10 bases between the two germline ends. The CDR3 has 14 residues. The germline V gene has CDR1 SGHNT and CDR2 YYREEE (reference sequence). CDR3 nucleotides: TGTGCCAGCAGCTTGGGCAGGAAAGGCACTGAAGCTTTCTTT. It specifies CASSLGRKGTEAFF.